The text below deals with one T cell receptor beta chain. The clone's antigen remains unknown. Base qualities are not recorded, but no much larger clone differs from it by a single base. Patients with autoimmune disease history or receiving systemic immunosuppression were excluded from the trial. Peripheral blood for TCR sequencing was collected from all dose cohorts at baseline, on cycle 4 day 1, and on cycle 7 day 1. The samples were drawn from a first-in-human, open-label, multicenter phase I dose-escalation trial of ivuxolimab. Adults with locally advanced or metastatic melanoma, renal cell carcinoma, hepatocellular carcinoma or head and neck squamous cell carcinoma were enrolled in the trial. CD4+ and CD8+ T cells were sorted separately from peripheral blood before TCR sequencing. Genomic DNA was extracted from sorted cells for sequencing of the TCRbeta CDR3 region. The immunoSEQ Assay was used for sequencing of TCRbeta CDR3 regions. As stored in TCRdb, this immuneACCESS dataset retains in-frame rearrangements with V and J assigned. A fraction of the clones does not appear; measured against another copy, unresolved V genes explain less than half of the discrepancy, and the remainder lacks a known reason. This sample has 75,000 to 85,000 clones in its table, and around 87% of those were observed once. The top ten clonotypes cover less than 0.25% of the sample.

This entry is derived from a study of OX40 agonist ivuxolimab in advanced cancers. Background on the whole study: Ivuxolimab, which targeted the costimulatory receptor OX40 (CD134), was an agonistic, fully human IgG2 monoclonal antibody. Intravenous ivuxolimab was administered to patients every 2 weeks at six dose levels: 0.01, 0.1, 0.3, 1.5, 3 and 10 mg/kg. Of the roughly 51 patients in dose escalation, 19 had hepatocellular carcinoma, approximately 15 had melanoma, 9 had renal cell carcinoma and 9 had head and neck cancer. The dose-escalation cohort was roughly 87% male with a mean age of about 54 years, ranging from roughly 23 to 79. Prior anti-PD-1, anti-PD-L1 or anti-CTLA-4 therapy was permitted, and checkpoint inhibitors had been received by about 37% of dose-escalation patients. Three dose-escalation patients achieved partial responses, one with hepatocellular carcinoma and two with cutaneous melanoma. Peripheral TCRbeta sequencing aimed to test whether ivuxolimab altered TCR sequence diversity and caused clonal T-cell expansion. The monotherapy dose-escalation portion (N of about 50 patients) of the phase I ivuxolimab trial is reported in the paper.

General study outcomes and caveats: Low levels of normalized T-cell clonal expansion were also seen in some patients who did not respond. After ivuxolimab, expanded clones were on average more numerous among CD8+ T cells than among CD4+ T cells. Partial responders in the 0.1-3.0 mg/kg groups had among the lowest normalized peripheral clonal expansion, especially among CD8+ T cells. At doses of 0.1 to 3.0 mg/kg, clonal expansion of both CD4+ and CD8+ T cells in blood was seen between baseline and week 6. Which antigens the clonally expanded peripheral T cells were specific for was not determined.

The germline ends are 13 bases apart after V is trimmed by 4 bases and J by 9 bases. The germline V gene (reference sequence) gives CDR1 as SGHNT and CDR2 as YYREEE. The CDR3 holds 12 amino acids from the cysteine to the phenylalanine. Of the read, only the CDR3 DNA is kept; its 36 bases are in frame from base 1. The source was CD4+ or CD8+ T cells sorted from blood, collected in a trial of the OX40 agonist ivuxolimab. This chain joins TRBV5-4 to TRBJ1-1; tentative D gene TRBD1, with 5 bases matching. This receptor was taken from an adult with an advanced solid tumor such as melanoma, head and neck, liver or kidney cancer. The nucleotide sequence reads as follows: TGTGCCAGCAGCCAGTCCGGGACCCAAGCTTTCTTT. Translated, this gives CASSQSGTQAFF. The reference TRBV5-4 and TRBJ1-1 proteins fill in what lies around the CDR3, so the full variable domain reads ETGVTQSPTHLIKTRGQQVTLRCSSQSGHNTVSWYQQALGQGPQFIFQYYREEENGRGNFPPRFSGLQFPNYSSELNVNALELDDSALYLCASSQSGTQAFFGQGTRLTVV.